This T cell receptor (beta chain) was identified in a study of T-cell reconstitution after alpha-beta-depleted transplantation in children. Study-level results: T-cell numbers and diversity, one year after transplant, stemmed largely from T cells that were newly produced.

The V gene's germline CDR1 is DFQATT and CDR2 SNEGSKA (reference sequence). The V and J ends lost 3 bases and 0 bases respectively, with 12 bases between them. The CDR3 loop spans 15 amino acids. Unique molecular identifiers were used to barcode this TCRbeta library. TCRdb independently ran MiXCR on the PCR reads; one entry per CDR3 protein. The sample carries about 400,000 distinct CDR3 sequences, around 15% recorded once. About this clonotype itself: The antigen remains undetermined.

The J gene is TRBJ2-4, the V gene TRBV20-1; a weak D match, TRBD1 (5 bases). This clonotype originated in a boy under three years old who had a stem cell transplant for Wiskott-Aldrich syndrome, so the T cells may come from the graft donor. This specimen consisted of PBMCs, mostly from graft donor cells, obtained 360 days after TCRalphabeta/CD19-depleted stem cell transplant. CDR3 sequence: CSASQGVIAKNIQYF. The CDR3 DNA sequence: TGCAGTGCTAGTCAAGGGGTTATAGCCAAAAACATTCAGTACTTC.